Reported below is one T cell receptor beta chain. The antigen it recognizes is unknown. Base quality data are lacking; no much larger clone is found one base away. The sample belongs to a study of T cell changes during pregnancy in multiple sclerosis (dated by TCRdb to 2018 to 2020). With regard to the full study: Changes in the T cell repertoire over the course of pregnancy were examined in this study in women with multiple sclerosis.

The CDR3 runs 16 amino acids, cysteine and phenylalanine included. The kept DNA is CDR3 alone, 48 bases in frame from the first base. Trimming leaves V shorter by 0 bases and J shorter by 7 bases, with the junction holding 10 bases beyond the gene matches. CDR1 and CDR2 are read off the germline V gene (reference sequence) as LNHNV and YYDKDF. Libraries were constructed by the immunoSEQ multiplex PCR assay. This is the immuneACCESS table as TCRdb keeps it, with only in-frame sequences that have V and J called. A part of the clones is gone; compared with another copy, unresolved V genes explain less than half, and the rest is unexplained. In all, the sample holds tens of thousands of clones, and 94% of those were seen once. The top ten constitute more than 0.12% of the sample.

Source: CD4+ T cells from peripheral blood mononuclear cells, taken after pregnancy. The receptor's source is a female donor with multiple sclerosis, enrolled in a pregnancy study. The chain employs TRBV15 and TRBJ2-7, and 9 bases in between align with TRBD2. The sequence in DNA is TGTGCCACCAGCAGAGATTCCGCGGGAGGGCCGCGTGAGCAGTACTTC. Its protein is CATSRDSAGGPREQYF.